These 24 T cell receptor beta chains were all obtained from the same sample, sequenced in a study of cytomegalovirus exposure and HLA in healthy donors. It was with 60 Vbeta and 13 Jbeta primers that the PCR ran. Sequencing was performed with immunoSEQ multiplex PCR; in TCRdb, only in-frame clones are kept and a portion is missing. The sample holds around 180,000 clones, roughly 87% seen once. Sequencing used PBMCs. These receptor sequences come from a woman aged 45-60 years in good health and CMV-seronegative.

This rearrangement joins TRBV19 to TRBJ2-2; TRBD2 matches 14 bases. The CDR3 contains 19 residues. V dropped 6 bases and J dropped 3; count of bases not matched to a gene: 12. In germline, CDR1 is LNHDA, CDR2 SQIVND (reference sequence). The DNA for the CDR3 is TGTGCCAGTAGGGGACTAGCGGGAGTAGGAAAAACTTACACCGGGGAGCTGTTTTTT. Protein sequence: CASRGLAGVGKTYTGELFF.

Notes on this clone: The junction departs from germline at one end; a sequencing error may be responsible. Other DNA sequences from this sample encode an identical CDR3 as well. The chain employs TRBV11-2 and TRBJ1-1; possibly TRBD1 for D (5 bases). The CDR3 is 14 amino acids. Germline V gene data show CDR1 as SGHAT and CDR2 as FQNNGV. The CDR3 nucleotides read TGTGCCAGCAGCTTAGATTGGACAAACACTGAGGCTTTCTTT. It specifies CASSLDWTNTEAFF.

The CDR3: CASRPRLENTGELFF. CDR3 coding DNA: TGTGCCAGCAGACCTCGTCTAGAGAACACCGGGGAGCTGTTTTTT. The chain links TRBV7-9 to TRBJ2-2; D is unresolved. Per the germline V gene, CDR1 is SEHNR and CDR2 is FQNEAQ (reference sequence). Trimming took off 6 bases at V and 1 base at J, with 12 bases between the two ends. This CDR3 region has 15 residues.

CDR3 sequence: CASSRTADQPQHF. The DNA of the CDR3 is TGTGCCAGCAGTAGGACAGCAGATCAGCCCCAGCATTTT. The rearrangement links TRBV2 to TRBJ1-5; D is possibly TRBD1 (6 bases). V was shortened by 5 bases and J by 5 bases, with 10 bases between the two germline ends. The CDR3 runs to 13 residues. Germline CDR1 reads SNHLY; CDR2 reads FYNNEI.

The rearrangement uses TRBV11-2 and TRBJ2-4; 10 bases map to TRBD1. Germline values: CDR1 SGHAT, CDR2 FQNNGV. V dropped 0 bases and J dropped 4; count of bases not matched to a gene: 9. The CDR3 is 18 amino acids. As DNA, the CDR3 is TGTGCCAGCAGCTTAGATCTAGGGACAGGGGTTGGTAAAAACATTCAGTACTTC. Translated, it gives CASSLDLGTGVGKNIQYF.

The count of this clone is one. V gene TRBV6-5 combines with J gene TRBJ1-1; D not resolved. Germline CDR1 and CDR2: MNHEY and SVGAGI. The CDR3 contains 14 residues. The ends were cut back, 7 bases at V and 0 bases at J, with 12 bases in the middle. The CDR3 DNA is TGTGCCAGCATGGAGGTGAGGATGAACACTGAAGCTTTCTTT. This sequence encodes CASMEVRMNTEAFF.

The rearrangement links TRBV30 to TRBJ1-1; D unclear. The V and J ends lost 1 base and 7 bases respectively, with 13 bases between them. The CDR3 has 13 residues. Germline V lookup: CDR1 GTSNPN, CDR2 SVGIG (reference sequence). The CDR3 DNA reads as TGTGCCTGGAGTGCTATAGAGCGAGGTGAAGCTTTCTTT. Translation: CAWSAIERGEAFF.

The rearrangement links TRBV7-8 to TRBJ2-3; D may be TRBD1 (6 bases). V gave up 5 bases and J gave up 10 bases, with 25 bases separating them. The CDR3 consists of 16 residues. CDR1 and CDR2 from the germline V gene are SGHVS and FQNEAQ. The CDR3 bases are TGTGCCAGCAGCCTATCAGGGGTAGGGATTGCTAGGGCGCAGTATTTT. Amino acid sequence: CASSLSGVGIARAQYF.

In DNA, the CDR3 is TGCGCCAGCAGTCGTCGGGGGATAGCGTACGAGCAGTACTTC. It encodes CASSRRGIAYEQYF. The rearrangement links TRBV23-1 to TRBJ2-7; tentatively, D is TRBD2 (6 bases). TRBV23-1 is given ORF status, its function remaining uncertain. The CDR3 is 14 amino acids. Between the trimmed V and J ends, which lost 4 bases and 4 bases, there was a span of 14 bases.

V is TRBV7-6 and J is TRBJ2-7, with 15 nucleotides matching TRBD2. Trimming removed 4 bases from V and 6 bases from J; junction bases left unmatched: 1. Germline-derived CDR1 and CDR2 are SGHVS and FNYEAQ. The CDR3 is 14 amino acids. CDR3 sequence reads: CASSSGLAGGEQYF. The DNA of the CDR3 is TGTGCCAGCAGCTCGGGACTAGCGGGAGGCGAGCAGTACTTC. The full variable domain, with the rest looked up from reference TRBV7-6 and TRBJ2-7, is GAGVSQSPRYKVTKRGQDVALRCDPISGHVSLYWYRQALGQGPEFLTYFNYEAQQDKSGLPNDRFSAERPEGSISTLTIQRTEQRDSAMYRCASSSGLAGGEQYFGPGTRLTVT.

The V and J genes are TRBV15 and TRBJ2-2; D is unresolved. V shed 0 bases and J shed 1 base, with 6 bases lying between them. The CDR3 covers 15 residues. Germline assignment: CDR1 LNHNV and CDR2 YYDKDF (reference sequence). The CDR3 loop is CATSRDSQNTGELFF. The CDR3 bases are TGTGCCACCAGCAGAGATAGTCAGAACACCGGGGAGCTGTTTTTT. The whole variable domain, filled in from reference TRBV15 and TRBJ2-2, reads DAMVIQNPRYQVTQFGKPVTLSCSQTLNHNVMYWYQQKSSQAPKLLFHYYDKDFNNEADTPDNFQSRRPNTSFCFLDIRSPGLGDTAMYLCATSRDSQNTGELFFGEGSRLTVL.

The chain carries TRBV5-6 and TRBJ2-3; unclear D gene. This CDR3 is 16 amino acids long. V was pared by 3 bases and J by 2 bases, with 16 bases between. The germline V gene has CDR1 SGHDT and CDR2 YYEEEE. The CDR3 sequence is CASSWQDAPPTDTQYF. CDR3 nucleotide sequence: TGTGCCAGCAGCTGGCAGGATGCACCCCCCACAGATACGCAGTATTTT.

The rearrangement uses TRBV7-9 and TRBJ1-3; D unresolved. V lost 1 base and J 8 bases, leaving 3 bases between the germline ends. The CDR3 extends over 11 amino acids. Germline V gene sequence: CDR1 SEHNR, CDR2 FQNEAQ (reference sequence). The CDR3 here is CASSLGDTIYF. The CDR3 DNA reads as TGTGCCAGCAGCTTAGGAGACACCATATATTTT.

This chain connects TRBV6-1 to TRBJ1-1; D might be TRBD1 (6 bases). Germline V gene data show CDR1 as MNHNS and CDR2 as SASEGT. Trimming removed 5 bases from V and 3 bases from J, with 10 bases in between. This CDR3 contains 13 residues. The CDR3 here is CASSSKGDTEAFF. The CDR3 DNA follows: TGTGCCAGCAGTTCTAAGGGGGACACTGAAGCTTTCTTT.

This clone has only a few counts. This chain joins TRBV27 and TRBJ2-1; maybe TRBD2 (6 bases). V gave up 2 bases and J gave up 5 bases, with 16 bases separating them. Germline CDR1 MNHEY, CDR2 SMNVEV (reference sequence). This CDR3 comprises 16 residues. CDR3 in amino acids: CASSLNGGNLHNEQFF. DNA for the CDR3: TGTGCCAGCAGTTTAAATGGCGGGAATCTTCACAATGAGCAGTTCTTC.

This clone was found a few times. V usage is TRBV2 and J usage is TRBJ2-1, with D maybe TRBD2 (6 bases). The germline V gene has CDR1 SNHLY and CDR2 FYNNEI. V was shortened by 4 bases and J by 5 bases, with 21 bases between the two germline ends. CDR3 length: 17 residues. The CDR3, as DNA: TGTGCCAGCAGTGGAATCGTAGCGGAAACGGGGAACAATGAGCAGTTCTTC. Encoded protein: CASSGIVAETGNNEQFF.

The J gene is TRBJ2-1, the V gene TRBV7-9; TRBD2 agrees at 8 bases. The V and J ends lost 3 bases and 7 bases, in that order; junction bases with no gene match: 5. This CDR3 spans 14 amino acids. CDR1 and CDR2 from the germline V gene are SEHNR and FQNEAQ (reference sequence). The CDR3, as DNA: TGTGCCAGCAGCTTCGGGGGGGCTATTAATGAGCAGTTCTTC. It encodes CASSFGGAINEQFF.

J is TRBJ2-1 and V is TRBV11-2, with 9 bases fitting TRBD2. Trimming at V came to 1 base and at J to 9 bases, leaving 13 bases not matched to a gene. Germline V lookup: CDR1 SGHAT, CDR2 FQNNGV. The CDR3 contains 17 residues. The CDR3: CASSLGSSGSSGGEQFF. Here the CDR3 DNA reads TGTGCCAGCAGCTTAGGGAGTAGCGGGAGCTCCGGTGGTGAGCAGTTCTTC.

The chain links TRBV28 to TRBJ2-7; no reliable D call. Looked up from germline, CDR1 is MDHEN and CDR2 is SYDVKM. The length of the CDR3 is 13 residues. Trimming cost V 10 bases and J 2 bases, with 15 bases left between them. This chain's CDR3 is CATGVPPTYEQYF. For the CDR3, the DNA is TGTGCCACCGGAGTCCCCCCAACCTACGAGCAGTACTTC.

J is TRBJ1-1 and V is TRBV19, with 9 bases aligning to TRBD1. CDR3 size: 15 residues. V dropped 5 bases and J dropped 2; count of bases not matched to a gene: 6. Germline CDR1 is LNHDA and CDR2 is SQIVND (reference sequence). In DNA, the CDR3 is TGTGCCAGTAGTGGATGGGACAGGGTAAACACTGAAGCTTTCTTT. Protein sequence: CASSGWDRVNTEAFF.

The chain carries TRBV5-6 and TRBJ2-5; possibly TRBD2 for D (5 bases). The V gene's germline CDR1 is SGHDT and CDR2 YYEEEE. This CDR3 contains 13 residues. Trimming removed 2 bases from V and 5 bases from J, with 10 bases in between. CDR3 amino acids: CASSLGRWETQYF. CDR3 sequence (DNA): TGTGCCAGCAGCTTAGGGAGATGGGAGACCCAGTACTTC.

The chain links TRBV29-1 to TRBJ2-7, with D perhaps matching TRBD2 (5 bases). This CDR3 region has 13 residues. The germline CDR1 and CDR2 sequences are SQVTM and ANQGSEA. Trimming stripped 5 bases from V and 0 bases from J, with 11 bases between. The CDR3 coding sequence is TGCAGCGTTCGGAGGTACCTCTCCTACGAGCAGTACTTC. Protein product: CSVRRYLSYEQYF.

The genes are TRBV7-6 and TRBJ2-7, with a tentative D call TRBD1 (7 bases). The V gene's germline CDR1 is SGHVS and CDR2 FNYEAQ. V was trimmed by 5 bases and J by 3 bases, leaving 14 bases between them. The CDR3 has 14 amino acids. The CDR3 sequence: CASSVQGGRYEQYF. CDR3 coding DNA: TGTGCCAGCAGCGTCCAGGGGGGACGCTACGAGCAGTACTTC.

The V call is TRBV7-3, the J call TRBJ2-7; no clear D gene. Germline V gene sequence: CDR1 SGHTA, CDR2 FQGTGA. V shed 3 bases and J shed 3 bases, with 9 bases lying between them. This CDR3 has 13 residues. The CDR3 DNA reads TGTGCCAGCAGCTTGCACAGATTCTACGAGCAGTACTTC. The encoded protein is CASSLHRFYEQYF.